This T cell receptor beta chain was sequenced for a study of blood T cells in healthy people across ages. Study observations and caveats: PBMCs were not sorted, which prevented a conclusive comparison of naive versus antigen-experienced cells.

Comments on this clonotype: Its target is not known.

Germline CDR1 and CDR2: MNHEY and SVGAGI. CDR3 size: 15 residues. V was pared by 6 bases and J by 2 bases, with 15 bases between. A minimum of 7 million PBMCs was isolated per sample. The use of a sample-barcoded 5' primer and a J-beta primer mix characterized a second PCR of roughly 6 to 11 cycles. One entry per CDR3 protein, called by TCRdb with MiXCR from the 5' RACE reads. The sample holds around 1.1 million distinct CDR3 sequences; more than 30% are singletons and the top ten take less than 15%. The sequence was collected from a man between 18 and 29 years old in good health. V and J are TRBV6-5 and TRBJ2-3; tentatively, D is TRBD1 or TRBD2 (5 bases each). The material sequenced was blood. CDR3 amino acids: CASRTRRGNTDTQYF. The DNA for the CDR3 is TGTGCCAGCAGGACCCGACGGGGCAACACAGATACGCAGTATTTT.